A single sample is the source of the 18 T cell receptor beta chains below, sequenced in a study of T cell responses to AZD1222 COVID-19 vaccine. Profiled with immunoSEQ multiplex PCR; TCRdb holds only in-frame clones, not every one. This repertoire shows around 56,000 clones, more than 80% found once; its top ten account for around 15%. Sequencing was performed on peripheral blood, taken 28 days after the second AZD1222 dose. The receptors shown here come from an adult who received the AZD1222 COVID-19 vaccine.

V usage is TRBV20-1 and J usage is TRBJ2-7, with D unresolved. Deletions cut 3 bases from V and 0 bases from J, with 9 bases between. The germline gives CDR1 DFQATT, CDR2 SNEGSKA (reference sequence). This CDR3 spans 13 amino acids. The CDR3 region is CSASPGGSYEQYF. CDR3 nucleotides: TGCAGTGCTAGTCCTGGTGGCTCCTACGAGCAGTACTTC.

The chain carries TRBV7-2 and TRBJ2-5; 15 bases map to TRBD2. The CDR3 is made up of 16 amino acids. V lost 2 bases and J lost 5; bases outside the gene matches: 3. CDR1 is SGHTA, CDR2 FQGNSA, per germline. CDR3 DNA: TGTGCCAGCAGCTTAAGTGGACTAGCGGGAGGGGAGACCCAGTACTTC. Residues: CASSLSGLAGGETQYF.

V and J are TRBV19 and TRBJ1-4; D not certain. The germline V gene has CDR1 LNHDA and CDR2 SQIVND (reference sequence). The CDR3 is 13 residues long. The V gene lost 6 bases and the J gene lost 2 bases, with 7 bases spanning the gap. CDR3 sequence (DNA): TGTGCCAGTAGGGGATCGACTAATGAAAAACTGTTTTTT. Translation gives CASRGSTNEKLFF.

CDR3 protein: CASSQQDKGPQHF. The DNA for the CDR3 is TGTGCCAGTAGTCAACAGGACAAGGGGCCCCAGCATTTT. The chain recombines TRBV19 with TRBJ1-5, with D maybe TRBD1 (5 bases). Germline CDR1 is LNHDA and CDR2 is SQIVND (reference sequence). The CDR3 spans 13 residues. The germline V and J ends were trimmed by 5 bases and 9 bases, with 14 bases remaining between them.

The chain uses TRBV7-9 and TRBJ2-7; a possible D gene is TRBD2 (6 bases). The V end lost 5 bases, the J end lost 1 base, and 15 bases lay between the germline ends. Germline CDR1 is SEHNR and CDR2 is FQNEAQ (reference sequence). The CDR3 is made up of 15 amino acids. The CDR3 region has the DNA TGTGCCAGCAGCCTCCCGGGACTCCGATCCTACGAGCAGTACTTC. As protein: CASSLPGLRSYEQYF. Using reference TRBV7-9 and TRBJ2-7 for the parts outside the CDR3, the full variable domain is DTGVSQNPRHKITKRGQNVTFRCDPISEHNRLYWYRQTLGQGPEFLTYFQNEAQLEKSRLLSDRFSAERPKGSFSTLEIQRTEQGDSAMYLCASSLPGLRSYEQYFGPGTRLTVT.

The chain couples TRBV6-2 or TRBV6-3 to TRBJ2-5, with 11 bases matching TRBD2. J gave up 4 bases and V 7 bases, and 5 bases lay outside the gene matches. Germline CDR1 MNHEY, CDR2 SVGEGT. This CDR3 is 14 amino acids long. The CDR3 here is CASNPLAGGETQYF. The CDR3 DNA reads TGTGCCAGCAACCCCCTAGCGGGAGGAGAGACCCAGTACTTC.

This chain links TRBV27 with TRBJ2-7; unclear D gene. The CDR3 has 15 residues. Trimming took 6 bases from V and 4 from J, leaving 19 bases between them. Germline V gene sequence: CDR1 MNHEY, CDR2 SMNVEV (reference sequence). CDR3 in amino acids: CASSRDFTIPYEQYF. CDR3 DNA: TGTGCCAGCAGCCGCGACTTCACAATACCTTACGAGCAGTACTTC.

This clone was seen just once. J is TRBJ2-3 and V is TRBV24-1; 9 bases are a match to TRBD2. Trimming took 4 bases from V and 6 from J; bases not matched to a gene: 13. Germline CDR1 and CDR2: KGHDR and SFDVKD. The CDR3 loop spans 17 amino acids. The CDR3 DNA follows: TGTGCCACCAGTGACTCTCTGACTAGCGGAACCTTTGATACGCAGTATTTT. Protein: CATSDSLTSGTFDTQYF.

This chain uses TRBV14 with TRBJ2-3; D uncertain. Germline CDR1 and CDR2: SGHDN and FVKESK. The V and J ends lost 1 base and 6 bases respectively, with 20 bases between them. This CDR3 is 17 amino acids long. The CDR3 DNA sequence: TGTGCCAGCAGCCAAGGTATAGAGCAGCCAAGGTTCGATACGCAGTATTTT. Amino acid sequence: CASSQGIEQPRFDTQYF.

This chain uses TRBV11-2 with TRBJ1-1; D possibly corresponds to TRBD1 (5 bases). This CDR3 has 13 amino acids. The germline V and J ends were trimmed by 5 bases and 13 bases, with 20 bases remaining between them. The germline V gene encodes CDR1 SGHAT and CDR2 FQNNGV. Here the CDR3 DNA reads TGTGCCAGCAGCACGGGACCTAACTCTGGAGGTTTCTTT. Translating it yields CASSTGPNSGGFF.

This clone is medium-sized in the sample. This chain links TRBV6-5 with TRBJ2-5; D remains unclear. The CDR3 runs to 12 residues. The V gene lost 5 bases and the J gene lost 5 bases, with 9 bases spanning the gap. Germline V gene sequence: CDR1 MNHEY, CDR2 SVGAGI. The CDR3 spells CASSPRGETQYF. DNA of the CDR3: TGTGCCAGCAGTCCCCGTGGGGAGACCCAGTACTTC.

The rearrangement joins TRBV11-2 to TRBJ1-4; D possibly corresponds to TRBD1 (5 bases). This CDR3 has 15 residues. Germline CDR1 SGHAT, CDR2 FQNNGV. V gave up 3 bases and J gave up 8 bases, with 16 bases separating them. In DNA, the CDR3 is TGTGCCAGCAGCTTTGGGGGGAATAATGACGAAAAACTGTTTTTT. This gives the protein CASSFGGNNDEKLFF.

The chain is built from TRBV11-3 and TRBJ2-2; 9 nucleotides line up with TRBD2. CDR3 length: 16 residues. CDR1 and CDR2 (germline): SGHNT, YENEEA. The ends lost 6 bases at V and 1 base at J; junction bases unmatched: 6. This CDR3 is CASSPRAGGNTGELFF. DNA of the CDR3: TGTGCCAGCAGTCCTAGAGCGGGAGGGAACACCGGGGAGCTGTTTTTT. Using reference TRBV11-3 and TRBJ2-2 for the parts outside the CDR3, the full variable domain is EAGVVQSPRYKIIEKKQPVAFWCNPISGHNTLYWYLQNLGQGPELLIRYENEEAVDDSQLPKDRFSAERLKGVDSTLKIQPAELGDSAVYLCASSPRAGGNTGELFFGEGSRLTVL.

The J gene is TRBJ1-1, the V gene TRBV5-1, with a possible D match to TRBD1 (6 bases). Germline lookup yields CDR1 SGHRS and CDR2 YFSETQ. The V gene lost 3 bases and the J gene lost 4 bases, with 13 bases spanning the gap. The CDR3 runs 14 residues. CDR3 bases: TGCGCCAGCAGCTCAAACAGGGAGGGCACTGAAGCTTTCTTT. Translation gives CASSSNREGTEAFF. Complete variable domain (other parts from reference TRBV5-1 and TRBJ1-1): KAGVTQTPRYLIKTRGQQVTLSCSPISGHRSVSWYQQTPGQGLQFLFEYFSETQRNKGNFPGRFSGRQFSNSRSEMNVSTLELGDSALYLCASSSNREGTEAFFGQGTRLTVV.

This chain joins TRBV7-2 and TRBJ2-3; D possibly matches TRBD1 or TRBD2 (6 bases each). V lost 6 bases and J 10 bases, leaving 17 bases between the germline ends. The V gene's germline CDR1 is SGHTA and CDR2 FQGNSA. The CDR3 sequence is 13 residues long. Here the CDR3 DNA reads TGTGCCAGCAGGACCGGGGGCCAAGGGGCGCAGTATTTT. Its translation is CASRTGGQGAQYF. Full variable domain (rest looked up from reference TRBV7-2 and TRBJ2-3): GAGVSQSPSNKVTEKGKDVELRCDPISGHTALYWYRQSLGQGLEFLIYFQGNSAPDKSGLPSDRFSAERTGGSVSTLTIQRTQQEDSAVYLCASRTGGQGAQYFGPGTRLTVL.

The chain couples TRBV6-5 to TRBJ1-2, with 7 nucleotides matching TRBD1. CDR3 length: 14 residues. The V segment lost 5 bases and the J segment 3 bases; nucleotides outside the gene matches: 6. The germline V gene has CDR1 MNHEY and CDR2 SVGAGI. CDR3 DNA: TGTGCCAGCAGTATCCGGGACAGTTACTATGGCTACACCTTC. Its translation is CASSIRDSYYGYTF.

The chain combines TRBV10-2 with TRBJ2-1; 12 bases fit TRBD2. Germline V CDR1 and CDR2: WSHSY, SAAADI. This CDR3 spans 15 amino acids. The V gene end was trimmed by 2 bases and the J gene end by 6 bases; junction bases not matched to a gene: 2. DNA for the CDR3: TGCGCCAGCAGTGAGCTAGCGGGAGGGCCCAATGAGCAGTTCTTC. As protein: CASSELAGGPNEQFF.

The chain uses TRBV11-2 and TRBJ1-1, with D perhaps TRBD1 (6 bases). This CDR3 contains 14 residues. CDR1 and CDR2 from the germline V gene are SGHAT and FQNNGV. Trimming cost V 5 bases and J 2 bases, with 12 bases left between them. The CDR3 is CASSPQQGNTEAFF. The CDR3 nucleotides are TGTGCCAGCAGCCCCCAACAGGGAAACACTGAAGCTTTCTTT.